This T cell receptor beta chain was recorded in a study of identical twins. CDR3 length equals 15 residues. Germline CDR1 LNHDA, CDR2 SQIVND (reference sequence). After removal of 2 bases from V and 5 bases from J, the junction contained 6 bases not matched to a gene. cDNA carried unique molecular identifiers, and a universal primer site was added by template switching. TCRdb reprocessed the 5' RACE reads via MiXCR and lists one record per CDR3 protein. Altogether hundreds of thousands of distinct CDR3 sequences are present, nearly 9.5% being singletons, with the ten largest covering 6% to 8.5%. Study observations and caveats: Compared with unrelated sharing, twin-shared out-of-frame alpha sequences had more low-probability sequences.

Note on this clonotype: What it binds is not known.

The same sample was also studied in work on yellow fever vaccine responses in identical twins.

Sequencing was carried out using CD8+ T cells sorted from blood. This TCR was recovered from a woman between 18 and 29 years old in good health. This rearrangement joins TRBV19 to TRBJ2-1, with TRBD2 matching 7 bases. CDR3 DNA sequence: TGTGCCAGTAGTATATTTGGGACTACCAACAATGAGCAGTTCTTC. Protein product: CASSIFGTTNNEQFF.